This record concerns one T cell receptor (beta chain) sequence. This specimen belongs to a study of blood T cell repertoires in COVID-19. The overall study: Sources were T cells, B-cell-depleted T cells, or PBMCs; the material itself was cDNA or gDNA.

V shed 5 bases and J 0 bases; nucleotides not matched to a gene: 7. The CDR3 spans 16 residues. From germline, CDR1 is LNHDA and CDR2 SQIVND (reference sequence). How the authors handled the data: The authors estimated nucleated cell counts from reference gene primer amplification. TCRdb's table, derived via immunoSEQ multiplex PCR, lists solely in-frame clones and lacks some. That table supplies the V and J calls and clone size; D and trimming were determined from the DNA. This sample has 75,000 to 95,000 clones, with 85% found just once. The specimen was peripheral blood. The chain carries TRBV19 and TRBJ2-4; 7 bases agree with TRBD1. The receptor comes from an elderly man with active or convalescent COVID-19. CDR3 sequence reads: CASSPGTAEAKNIQYF. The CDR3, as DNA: TGTGCCAGTAGTCCAGGGACAGCGGAAGCCAAAAACATTCAGTACTTC. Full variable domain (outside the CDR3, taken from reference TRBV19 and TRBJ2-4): DGGITQSPKYLFRKEGQNVTLSCEQNLNHDAMYWYRQDPGQGLRLIYYSQIVNDFQKGDIAEGYSVSREKKESFPLTVTSAQKNPTAFYLCASSPGTAEAKNIQYFGAGTRLSVL.